This TCR beta chain was recorded in a study of regulatory T cells in long-lasting Graves disease. Time point in this sample: newly diagnosed GD, antithyroid drugs for less than 3 months. PBMC-derived RNA was used for the TCR library. The study's findings and limits: Lower TCR diversity was seen in persistent Graves' patients than in newly diagnosed ones. With persistent disease, TRBV28, TRBJ1-2 and TRBJ2-5 were the favored segments.

In germline, CDR1 is GTSNPN, CDR2 SVGIG (reference sequence). Trimming left V 5 bases short and J 0 bases short, with 22 bases between. The CDR3 consists of 17 residues. According to the study, TCR beta libraries were built with iRepertoire HTBI primers and CDR3-region Arm-PCR. TCRdb re-derived calls from the multiplex PCR reads in MiXCR, one entry per CDR3 protein. The sample gives roughly 610,000 distinct CDR3 sequences, about 16% of which show up once; 12% is in the top ten. This clonotype was observed at least ten times. Its antigen is undetermined. These data were also filed under a second study, of T cells in Graves' hyperthyroidism and ophthalmopathy. That source reports: Exclusion of a patient resulted from uncontrolled infection, other autoimmune disease, pregnancy or lactation.

The sample in question was peripheral blood mononuclear cells (PBMCs), obtained at new diagnosis, from a patient treated with antithyroid drugs. The chain combines TRBV30 with TRBJ1-2; a weak D match, TRBD1 (5 bases). The sequence came from a man younger than 35 with Graves disease. CDR3: CAWAGSWGRPSNYGYTF. The CDR3 nucleotides are TGTGCCTGGGCGGGATCCTGGGGACGGCCCTCTAACTATGGCTACACCTTC.